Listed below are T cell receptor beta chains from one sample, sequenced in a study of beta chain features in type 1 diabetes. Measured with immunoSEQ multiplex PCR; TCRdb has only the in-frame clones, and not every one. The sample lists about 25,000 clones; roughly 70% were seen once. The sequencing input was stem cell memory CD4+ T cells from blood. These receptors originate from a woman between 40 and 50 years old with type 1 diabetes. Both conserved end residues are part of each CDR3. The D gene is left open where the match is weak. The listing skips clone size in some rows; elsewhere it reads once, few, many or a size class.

TGTGCCAGCAGTGAACCCCATCCTGGGGGGCAAGAGACCCAGTACTTC	CASSEPHPGGQETQYF	few	NA	TRBV25-1	TRBJ2-5
TGTGCCAGCAGCTTTGGGACAGGGTCCTATGGCTACACCTTC	CASSFGTGSYGYTF	NA	TRBD1	TRBV7-2	TRBJ1-2
TGTGCCAGCAGCCACGGGTCTAACTATGGCTACACCTTC	CASSHGSNYGYTF	few	NA	TRBV7-9	TRBJ1-2
TGCGCCAGCAGCTCCCCGGGACAGAGTCCCTCTGGGGCCAACGTCCTGACTTTC	CASSSPGQSPSGANVLTF	NA	TRBD1	TRBV5-1	TRBJ2-6
TGTGCCCTCGCTTCGCCGGGGACTGAAGCTTTCTTT	CALASPGTEAFF	NA	NA	TRBV10-3	TRBJ1-1
TGTGCCATCTACTCGAACACCGGGGAGCTGTTTTTT	CAIYSNTGELFF	NA	NA	TRBV6-5	TRBJ2-2
TGTGCCAGCAGCGGGTCCCTGGCCGTGGACAGGGTTGAGCAGTTCTTC	CASSGSLAVDRVEQFF	NA	TRBD1	TRBV9	TRBJ2-1
TGTGCCAGCGCCGTACTCGGGGGGGAAGAAAACACCATATATTTT	CASAVLGGEENTIYF	NA	NA	TRBV7-6	TRBJ1-3
TGTGCCAGCAGCCAAGTTCCGGGACAGGGGACTGAAGCTTTCTTT	CASSQVPGQGTEAFF	NA	TRBD1	TRBV7-2	TRBJ1-1
TGTGCCAGCACCAAAGGGACTGTAGCAACTAATGAAAAACTGTTTTTT	CASTKGTVATNEKLFF	NA	NA	TRBV11-2	TRBJ1-4
TGCAGCGTCGTCCTCCTCGACAGGGCAATTCCTGAAGCTTTCTTT	CSVVLLDRAIPEAFF	NA	TRBD1	TRBV29-1	TRBJ1-1
TGCGCCAGCAGCGTGCAGGGTGGCGATGAGCAGTTCTTC	CASSVQGGDEQFF	NA	NA	TRBV4-3	TRBJ2-1
TGTGCCAGCAGCGTCCAGGGACAGCCCCAAGGGGGTCAGCCCCAGCATTTT	CASSVQGQPQGGQPQHF	few	TRBD1	TRBV7-2	TRBJ1-5
TGTGCCAGCAGTCTTCACGAGGGTTTGGGCTACACCTTC	CASSLHEGLGYTF	NA	NA	TRBV27	TRBJ1-2
TGTGCCAGCAGCTTAACAGGCCGCCCGACCCAGTACTTC	CASSLTGRPTQYF	NA	NA	TRBV7-8	TRBJ2-5
TGTGCCAGCAGCTTAGCGGCAGGCCAAGAGACCCAGTACTTC	CASSLAAGQETQYF	few	NA	TRBV7-9	TRBJ2-5
TGTGCCAGCTCACCGAGGAAAGGGAACACTGAAGCTTTCTTT	CASSPRKGNTEAFF	NA	NA	TRBV18	TRBJ1-1
TGTGCCAGCAGCTTACGGCGGGGTGGTGAGGATGAGCAGTTCTTC	CASSLRRGGEDEQFF	NA	NA	TRBV7-2	TRBJ2-1
TGTGCCAGCAGTTTACAGGGGTTGATGAACACTGAAGCTTTCTTT	CASSLQGLMNTEAFF	NA	NA	TRBV28	TRBJ1-1
TGCAGCGTCCGACAGGGATTGCCGCAGTATTTT	CSVRQGLPQYF	few	TRBD1	TRBV29-1	TRBJ2-3
TGTGCCATCGGACTTAGCGGGGAGCAAGAGACCCAGTACTTC	CAIGLSGEQETQYF	once	TRBD2	TRBV10-3	TRBJ2-5
TGTGCCAGCAGCTCTCGGACTAGCGGGGTAGAGACCCAGTACTTC	CASSSRTSGVETQYF	few	TRBD2	TRBV7-2	TRBJ2-5
TGTGCCAGCTCACCTCGTAATGAAAAACTGTTTTTT	CASSPRNEKLFF	NA	NA	TRBV18	TRBJ1-4
TGTGCCAGCGCTGCCCGGGGGACAGTGAGCACCGGGGAGCTGTTTTTT	CASAARGTVSTGELFF	few	NA	TRBV19	TRBJ2-2
TGTGCCAGCAGCGTTAACAGGGGTCTCACTGAAGCTTTCTTT	CASSVNRGLTEAFF	NA	TRBD1	TRBV7-9	TRBJ1-1